Below are 28 T cell receptor beta chains sequenced from a single sample in a study of vaccination effects on CD4 cells after COVID-19. Before sequencing, viral peptide pools were used by the ViraFEST assay to expand antigen-specific CD4+ T cells. CD4+ T cell isolation took place after approximately 11 days of culture. Neither prior SARS-CoV-2 infection nor positive nucleocapsid antibodies were present in the vaccine recipients. The repertoire was sequenced with immunoSEQ multiplex PCR; TCRdb's copy has only in-frame clones and lacks some. The table records 25,000 to 30,000 clones, 73% of them present only once. No antigens are known for them. Here the sequenced sample was CD4+ T cells from PBMCs cultured with HCoV-NL63 spike peptides, taken before COVID-19 vaccination. Receptors originate from a human donor who received a COVID-19 vaccine.

The CDR3 nucleotides are TGTGCCAGCAGCCCACTAGCGGGAGGATGGGATACGCAGTATTTT. Amino acid sequence: CASSPLAGGWDTQYF. The chain links TRBV27 to TRBJ2-3; 12 bases are a match to TRBD2. Per germline, CDR1 MNHEY and CDR2 SMNVEV (reference sequence). V lost 6 bases to trimming and J lost 6 bases; unmatched junction nucleotides: 7. The CDR3 extends over 15 amino acids.

This chain connects TRBV9 to TRBJ1-3; 7 bases match TRBD1. From germline, CDR1 is SGDLS and CDR2 YYNGEE. V was clipped by 0 bases and J by 1 base; unmatched bases: 7. The CDR3 is 17 amino acids. CDR3 protein: CASSVEGARRSGNTIYF. Written as DNA, the CDR3 is TGTGCCAGCAGCGTAGAGGGGGCGCGCAGGTCTGGAAACACCATATATTTT.

This clone was seen a single time. The chain employs TRBV7-9 and TRBJ1-5, with 9 bases identical to TRBD1. This CDR3 comprises 15 residues. Germline CDR1 SEHNR, CDR2 FQNEAQ (reference sequence). With 5 bases clipped from V and 6 bases from J, the junction kept 8 bases outside the gene matches. CDR3 bases: TGTGCCAGCAGCCGGACAGGGGTATTGGGTCAGCCCCAGCATTTT. Protein: CASSRTGVLGQPQHF.

The chain couples TRBV5-6 to TRBJ2-3, with a possible D match to TRBD1 (6 bases). V was shortened by 1 base and J by 0 bases, with 9 bases between the two germline ends. Germline loops: CDR1 SGHDT, CDR2 YYEEEE. The CDR3 covers 15 residues. The CDR3 protein is CASSLTQGSTDTQYF. The CDR3 bases are TGTGCCAGCAGCTTGACACAGGGTAGCACAGATACGCAGTATTTT.

V is TRBV29-1 and J is TRBJ1-5; 8 nucleotides align to TRBD1. Germline CDR1 is SQVTM and CDR2 is ANQGSEA. CDR3 length: 22 amino acids. Losses at the gene ends were 3 bases for V and 7 bases for J; bases not matched to a gene: 32. CDR3 in amino acids: CSVETFPPPLLDRVPFWQPQHF. In DNA, the CDR3 is TGCAGCGTTGAGACGTTTCCACCCCCCCTCTTGGACAGGGTACCTTTTTGGCAGCCCCAGCATTTT.

The CDR3 sequence is CASSLAATNTEAFF. The CDR3 DNA follows: TGCGCCAGCAGCTTGGCCGCGACGAACACTGAAGCTTTCTTT. This chain connects TRBV5-1 to TRBJ1-1; D gene uncertain. Germline CDR1 and CDR2: SGHRS and YFSETQ. Between the trimmed V and J ends, which lost 0 bases and 1 base, there was a span of 7 bases. This CDR3 spans 14 amino acids.

This chain uses TRBV7-2 with TRBJ2-1, with D perhaps TRBD2 (6 bases). CDR1 is SGHTA, CDR2 FQGNSA, per germline. This CDR3 has 13 residues. Deletions cut 6 bases from V and 10 bases from J, with 16 bases between. The CDR3 bases are TGTGCCAGCAGAGGCGGGACCGGCGCAGAGCAGTTCTTC. It translates to CASRGGTGAEQFF.

The chain is built from TRBV5-6 and TRBJ1-2; TRBD1 matches 7 bases. Trimming removed 5 bases from V and 3 bases from J; junction bases left unmatched: 7. The CDR3 consists of 14 residues. Germline CDR1 is SGHDT and CDR2 is YYEEEE. The CDR3 nucleotides are TGTGCCAGCAGGTCGACCGGGACAGACTATGGCTACACCTTC. It yields the protein CASRSTGTDYGYTF.

In its sample, this clone was seen once. V is TRBV11-2 and J is TRBJ2-3, with 14 nucleotides matching TRBD2. Trimming removed 1 base from V and 3 bases from J; junction bases left unmatched: 3. Germline V CDR1 and CDR2: SGHAT, FQNNGV. The CDR3 is 17 amino acids. The CDR3 nucleotides are TGTGCCAGCAGCTTAGGGACTAGCGGGGGGCGGACAGATACGCAGTATTTT. It encodes CASSLGTSGGRTDTQYF.

This clone was seen a single time. The chain joins TRBV5-4 to TRBJ1-2; D gene unclear. Trimming removed 4 bases at V and 1 base at J, with 14 bases between. CDR1 is SGHNT and CDR2 is YYREEE in the germline V gene (reference sequence). The CDR3 sequence is 15 residues long. The CDR3 is CASSLWRGVNYGYTF. CDR3 nucleotide sequence: TGTGCCAGCAGCCTATGGCGGGGAGTTAACTATGGCTACACCTTC.

The chain combines TRBV29-1 with TRBJ1-1, with D tentatively TRBD1 (6 bases). The V end was cut by 0 bases, the J end by 9 bases, with 14 bases between. Germline loops: CDR1 SQVTM, CDR2 ANQGSEA. The CDR3 totals 13 residues. DNA of the CDR3: TGCAGCGTTGAAGATCTCGGGACATCTAAAGCTTTCTTT. This sequence encodes CSVEDLGTSKAFF.

Here the CDR3 reads CASSDEETQYF. Here the CDR3 DNA reads TGTGCCAGCAGTGACGAAGAGACCCAGTACTTC. The chain links TRBV2 to TRBJ2-5; D remains unclear. Trimming cost V 3 bases and J 3 bases, with 2 bases left between them. Germline lookup yields CDR1 SNHLY and CDR2 FYNNEI. This CDR3 is built from 11 residues.

The V gene is TRBV7-9, the J gene TRBJ2-3; D is uncertain. V was pared by 5 bases and J by 0 bases, with 12 bases between. The CDR3 spans 15 residues. In germline, CDR1 is SEHNR, CDR2 FQNEAQ (reference sequence). CDR3 sequence reads: CASSPELASTDTQYF. The CDR3 DNA sequence: TGTGCCAGCAGCCCTGAGTTGGCTAGCACAGATACGCAGTATTTT.

J is TRBJ2-3 and V is TRBV7-8; 8 nucleotides agree with TRBD2. The CDR3 is made up of 16 amino acids. Trimming removed 6 bases from V and 2 bases from J; junction bases left unmatched: 10. Looked up from germline, CDR1 is SGHVS and CDR2 is FQNEAQ. CDR3 DNA: TGTGCCAGCAGTTTTCCGGGACTAGGGGACACAGATACGCAGTATTTT. Its translation: CASSFPGLGDTDTQYF.

The chain is built from TRBV30 and TRBJ2-7; D is possibly TRBD1 (6 bases). Germline loops: CDR1 GTSNPN, CDR2 SVGIG (reference sequence). V lost 2 bases and J lost 2, with 10 bases in between. The CDR3 contains 13 residues. The CDR3 bases are TGTGCCTGGAGTAGGGGGACCACCTACGAGCAGTACTTC. Its protein product is CAWSRGTTYEQYF.

The chain joins TRBV19 to TRBJ2-3; 7 bases match TRBD2. The CDR3 sequence is 14 residues long. The germline gives CDR1 LNHDA, CDR2 SQIVND (reference sequence). The junction had 5 bases not matched to a gene; V was cut back by 4 bases and J by 4 bases. For the CDR3, the DNA is TGTGCCAGTAGTAGCGGGAGTTGGGCAGATACGCAGTATTTT. As protein: CASSSGSWADTQYF.

This sequence joins TRBV4-1 and TRBJ1-1, with D unresolved. The CDR3 length is 14 residues. The germline V gene has CDR1 MGHRA and CDR2 YSYEKL. The V and J ends lost 2 bases and 10 bases respectively, with 17 bases between them. The chain's CDR3 is CASSQRTALEGAFF. CDR3 DNA: TGCGCCAGCAGCCAACGGACCGCCCTCGAGGGAGCTTTCTTT.

The chain has TRBV3-1 (or the pseudogene TRBV3-2) and TRBJ2-5; 10 bases fit TRBD2. The CDR3 runs 15 residues. Germline values: CDR1 LGHDT, CDR2 YNNKEL (reference sequence). After removal of 6 bases from V and 1 base from J, the junction contained 5 bases not matched to a gene. CDR3 in amino acids: CASRRAGGSQETQYF. For the CDR3, the DNA is TGTGCCAGCAGACGAGCGGGAGGGAGCCAAGAGACCCAGTACTTC.

This chain uses TRBV19 with TRBJ1-2; 7 positions agree with TRBD1. The CDR3 consists of 13 residues. Trimming at V came to 1 base and at J to 4 bases, leaving 0 bases not matched to a gene. Germline-derived CDR1 and CDR2 are LNHDA and SQIVND (reference sequence). CDR3 protein: CASSIGQGYGYTF. The CDR3 DNA is TGTGCCAGTAGTATAGGACAGGGCTATGGCTACACCTTC.

The rearrangement joins TRBV23-1 to TRBJ1-1, with D possibly matching TRBD1 (5 bases). TRBV23-1 is an ORF for which the function is uncertain. V was pared by 3 bases and J by 5 bases, with 22 bases between. This CDR3 has 17 residues. The DNA for the CDR3 is TGCGCCAGCAGTCATATCCGCAGGGATAGGCCGCGGACTGAAGCTTTCTTT. Protein: CASSHIRRDRPRTEAFF.

A few counts support this clone. The chain has TRBV2 and TRBJ1-5, with no clear D. The germline V gene has CDR1 SNHLY and CDR2 FYNNEI. The germline V and J ends were trimmed by 7 bases and 7 bases, with 14 bases remaining between them. The CDR3 covers 13 residues. The CDR3 DNA is TGTGCCAGCACCCAAGGGAGTCGCCAGCCCCAGCATTTT. It yields the protein CASTQGSRQPQHF.

The chain recombines TRBV29-1 with TRBJ1-3; the D gene is possibly TRBD1 (5 bases). CDR3 size: 13 residues. Germline V gene sequence: CDR1 SQVTM, CDR2 ANQGSEA. Trimming took 4 bases from V and 4 from J, leaving 11 bases between them. DNA for the CDR3: TGCAGCGTTGCGGACCGGGGGGGAAACACCATATATTTT. This gives the protein CSVADRGGNTIYF.

V is TRBV4-2 and J is TRBJ1-1, with D maybe TRBD1 (6 bases). Germline V gene data show CDR1 as LGHNA and CDR2 as YNFKEQ. With 2 bases removed from V and 4 bases from J, the gap between germline ends came to 11 bases. This CDR3 is built from 14 residues. This chain's CDR3 is CASSQSGGSTEAFF. CDR3 DNA: TGTGCCAGCAGCCAATCTGGGGGCAGCACTGAAGCTTTCTTT.

This sequence joins TRBV18 and TRBJ1-1; D unresolved. This CDR3 is 17 amino acids long. Trimming removed 2 bases from V and 5 bases from J, with 21 bases in between. Per the germline V gene, CDR1 is KGHSH and CDR2 is LQKENI. As DNA, the CDR3 is TGTGCCAGCTCACCAGGATGGGATCGGGCAGCGGGAACTGAAGCTTTCTTT. It is translated as CASSPGWDRAAGTEAFF. The full variable domain, completed using reference TRBV18 and TRBJ1-1, is NAGVMQNPRHLVRRRGQEARLRCSPMKGHSHVYWYRQLPEEGLKFMVYLQKENIIDESGMPKERFSAEFPKEGPSILRIQQVVRGDSAAYFCASSPGWDRAAGTEAFFGQGTRLTVV.

The chain is built from TRBV28 and TRBJ2-7; D possibly corresponds to TRBD2 (6 bases). Trimming removed 5 bases from V and 5 bases from J, with 16 bases in between. This CDR3 has 14 residues. Germline V gives CDR1 MDHEN, CDR2 SYDVKM. Here the CDR3 reads CASSEWEAPHEQYF. DNA for the CDR3: TGTGCCAGCAGTGAGTGGGAGGCCCCCCACGAGCAGTACTTC.

The V and J genes are TRBV12-3 or TRBV12-4 and TRBJ1-2; D unresolved. V dropped 2 bases and J dropped 10 bases, with 11 bases sitting between them. This CDR3 region has 12 residues. The CDR3 region has the DNA TGTGCCAGCAGTTTAAGAGGGTTCGACTACACCTTC. Its protein product is CASSLRGFDYTF.

The rearrangement links TRBV6-5 to TRBJ2-1; 8 nucleotides align to TRBD2. This CDR3 is built from 13 residues. The ends lost 3 bases at V and 10 bases at J; junction bases unmatched: 5. Germline CDR1 is MNHEY and CDR2 is SVGAGI. CDR3 sequence: CASSYYQRGEQFF. The CDR3 nucleotides read TGTGCCAGCAGTTATTACCAGCGGGGGGAGCAGTTCTTC.

This chain joins TRBV6-2 or TRBV6-3 and TRBJ1-1; TRBD1 aligns across 9 bases. Germline CDR1 is MNHEY and CDR2 is SVGEGT. With 3 bases clipped from V and 1 base from J, the junction kept 6 bases outside the gene matches. CDR3 length: 16 amino acids. CDR3 protein: CASSYHETGGNTEAFF. The CDR3 nucleotides read TGTGCCAGCAGTTATCATGAGACAGGGGGGAACACTGAAGCTTTCTTT.